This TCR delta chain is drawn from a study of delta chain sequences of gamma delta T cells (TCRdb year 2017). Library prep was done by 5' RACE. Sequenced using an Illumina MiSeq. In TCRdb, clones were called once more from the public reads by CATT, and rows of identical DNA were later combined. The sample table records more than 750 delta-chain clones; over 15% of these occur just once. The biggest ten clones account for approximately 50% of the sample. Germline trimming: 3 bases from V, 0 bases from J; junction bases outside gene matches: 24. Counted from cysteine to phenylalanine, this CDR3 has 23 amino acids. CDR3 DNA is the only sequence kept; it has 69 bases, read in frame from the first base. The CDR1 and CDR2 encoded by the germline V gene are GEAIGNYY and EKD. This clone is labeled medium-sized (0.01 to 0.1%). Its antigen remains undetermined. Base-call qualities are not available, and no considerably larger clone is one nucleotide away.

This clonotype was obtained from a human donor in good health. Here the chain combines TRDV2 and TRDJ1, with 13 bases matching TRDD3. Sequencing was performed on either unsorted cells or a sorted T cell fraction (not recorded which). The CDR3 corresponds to CACDAVLGDTGLPERDHTDKLIF. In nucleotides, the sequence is TGTGCCTGTGACGCCGTACTGGGGGATACGGGTCTCCCAGAGAGGGATCACACCGATAAACTCATCTTT.